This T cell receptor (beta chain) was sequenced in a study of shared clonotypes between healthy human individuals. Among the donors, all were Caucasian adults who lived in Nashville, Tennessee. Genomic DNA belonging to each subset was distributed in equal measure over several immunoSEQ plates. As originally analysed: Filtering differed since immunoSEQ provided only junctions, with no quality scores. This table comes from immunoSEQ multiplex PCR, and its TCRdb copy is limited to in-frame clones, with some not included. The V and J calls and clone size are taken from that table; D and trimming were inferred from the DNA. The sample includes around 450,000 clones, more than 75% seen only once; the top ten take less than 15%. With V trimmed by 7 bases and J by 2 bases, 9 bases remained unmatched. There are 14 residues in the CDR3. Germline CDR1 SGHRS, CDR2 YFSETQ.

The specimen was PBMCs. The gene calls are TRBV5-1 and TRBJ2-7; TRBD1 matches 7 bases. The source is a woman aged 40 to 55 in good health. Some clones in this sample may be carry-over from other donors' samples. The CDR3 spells CASSDDRVPYEQYF. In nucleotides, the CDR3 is TGCGCCAGCTCAGATGACAGGGTCCCCTACGAGCAGTACTTC.